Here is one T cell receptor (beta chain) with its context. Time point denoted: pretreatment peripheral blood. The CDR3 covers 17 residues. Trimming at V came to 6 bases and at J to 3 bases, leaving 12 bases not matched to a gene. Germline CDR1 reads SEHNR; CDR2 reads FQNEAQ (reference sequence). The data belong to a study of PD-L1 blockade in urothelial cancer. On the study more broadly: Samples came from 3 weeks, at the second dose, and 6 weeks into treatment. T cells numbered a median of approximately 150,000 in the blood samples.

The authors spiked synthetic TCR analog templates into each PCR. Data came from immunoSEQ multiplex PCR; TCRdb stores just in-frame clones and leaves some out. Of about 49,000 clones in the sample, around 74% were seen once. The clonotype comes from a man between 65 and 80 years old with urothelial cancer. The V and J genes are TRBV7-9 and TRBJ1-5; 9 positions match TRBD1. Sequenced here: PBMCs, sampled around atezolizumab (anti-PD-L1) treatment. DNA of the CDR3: TGTGCCAGCAGTTTCGATCCGGGACAGGGAATCAATCAGCCCCAGCATTTT. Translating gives CASSFDPGQGINQPQHF.